This T cell receptor beta chain was captured in a study of blood T cell repertoires in COVID-19. Overall study context: PBMCs, B-cell-depleted T cells, or T cells were the source of the cDNA or gDNA that made up the material.

As originally analysed: From reference gene primer amplification, estimates of nucleated cell counts were derived. Clones were sequenced by immunoSEQ multiplex PCR, and TCRdb holds only the in-frame ones, with some missing. The DNA gave D and trimming, while V, J and clone size come from that table. The sample holds approximately 70,000 clones, just over 85% seen once. Sequencing used peripheral blood. The sequence was obtained from a human donor in a cohort sampled during active COVID-19.

CDR3 nucleotides: TGTGCCAGCAGCTTAGGGACTACCACCGGAAGGGAGCAGTTCTTC. Translating gives CASSLGTTTGREQFF. The rearrangement links TRBV7-9 to TRBJ2-1; the D gene is possibly TRBD2 (6 bases). V was clipped by 1 base and J by 10 bases, with 17 bases between them. The germline gives CDR1 SEHNR, CDR2 FQNEAQ (reference sequence). This CDR3 is 15 amino acids long.